The entry below gives a single T cell receptor beta chain sequence along with its context. What it recognizes is unknown. These data come from a study of shared clonotypes between healthy human individuals. General study results and limits: The study's rarefaction showed incomplete sorted-subset sequencing despite large depth.

V shed 6 bases and J 0 bases; nucleotides not matched to a gene: 4. CDR1 SNHLY and CDR2 FYNNEI come from the germline V gene. The CDR3 is 14 residues long. Libraries were prepared by immunoSEQ multiplex PCR; TCRdb keeps only in-frame clonotypes and omits some of them. The table lists about 380,000 clones, 90% to 97% of them singletons, with less than 0.35% in the top ten. This chain links TRBV2 with TRBJ2-7, with 8 bases that match TRBD1. Specimen: memory CD8+ T cells sorted from blood. Subset denoted: CD45RO+ cells pooled with CCR7-negative TemRA cells. This TCR came from a man aged 30 to 39 in good health. The CDR3 sequence is CASRDRVGSYEQYF. The CDR3 coding sequence is TGTGCCAGCAGGGACAGGGTTGGCTCCTACGAGCAGTACTTC.